This T cell receptor (beta chain) emerged from a study of T cell repertoires in cytomegalovirus infection. Study findings and constraints: HLA-C-restricted CMV clonotypes gave the most frequent clonotype in two of eight donors.

This CDR3 contains 15 residues. From germline, CDR1 is MNHNY and CDR2 SVGAGI (reference sequence). The V end was cut by 2 bases, the J end by 3 bases, with 13 bases between. One entry per CDR3 protein, called by TCRdb with MiXCR from the reads. Among 310,000 or so distinct CDR3 sequences listed, 17% were seen once. This clonotype has more than one count but fewer than ten. Antigen: not known. The receptor was derived from a human donor in good health (CMV status not recorded). Some clones in this sample may be carry-over from other donors' samples. This chain connects TRBV6-6 to TRBJ1-2, with D tentatively TRBD1 (5 bases). The specimen sequenced was PBMCs. This CDR3 is CASSYRPGDDYGYTF. For the CDR3, the DNA is TGTGCCAGCAGTTACCGGCCCGGGGACGACTATGGCTACACCTTC.